This T cell receptor (beta chain) stems from a study of blood T cell repertoires in COVID-19. CDR3 length equals 13 residues. Looked up from germline, CDR1 is KGHSH and CDR2 is LQKENI. The V gene end was trimmed by 3 bases and the J gene end by 14 bases; junction bases not matched to a gene: 7. Sequencing used immunoSEQ multiplex PCR; TCRdb keeps in-frame clones, though not all of them. The sample yields roughly 320,000 clones, 90% to 95% seen once. The gene calls are TRBV18 and TRBJ2-6; 7 bases align to TRBD1. The TCR comes from a woman in her 30s who had been exposed to COVID-19. Specimen: PBMCs or T cells enriched from blood (not recorded which). In DNA, the CDR3 is TGTGCCAGCTCACCCGGGACAGACCGCCTCCTGACTTTC. Encoded protein: CASSPGTDRLLTF.